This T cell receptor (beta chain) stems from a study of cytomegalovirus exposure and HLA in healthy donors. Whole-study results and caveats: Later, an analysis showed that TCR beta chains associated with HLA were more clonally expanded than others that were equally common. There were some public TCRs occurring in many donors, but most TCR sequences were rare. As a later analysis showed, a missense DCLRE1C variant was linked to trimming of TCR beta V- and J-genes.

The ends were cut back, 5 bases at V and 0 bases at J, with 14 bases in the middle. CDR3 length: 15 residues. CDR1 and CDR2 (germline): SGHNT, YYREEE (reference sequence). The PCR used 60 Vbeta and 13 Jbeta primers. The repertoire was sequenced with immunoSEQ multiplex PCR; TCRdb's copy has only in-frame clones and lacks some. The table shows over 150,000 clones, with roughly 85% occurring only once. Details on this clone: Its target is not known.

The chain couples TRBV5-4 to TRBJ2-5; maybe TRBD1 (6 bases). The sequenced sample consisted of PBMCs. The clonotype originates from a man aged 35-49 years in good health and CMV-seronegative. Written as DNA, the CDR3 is TGTGCCAGCAGTTACAGGACAGCGTACCAAGAGACCCAGTACTTC. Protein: CASSYRTAYQETQYF.